A selection of T cell receptor beta chains follows, all from one sample in a study of OX40 agonist ivuxolimab in advanced cancers. The assay was immunoSEQ multiplex PCR, and TCRdb's table has in-frame clones only and misses some. This table holds roughly 71,000 clones, approximately 82% found once. The source was CD4+ or CD8+ T cells sorted from blood, collected in a trial of the OX40 agonist ivuxolimab. These receptors originate from an adult with an advanced solid tumor such as melanoma, head and neck, liver or kidney cancer. Both conserved end residues are part of each CDR3. Each record gives: V gene, J gene, clone size, D gene, CDR3 DNA, CDR3 protein. The D gene is left open where the match is weak. Clone sizes are given selectively: once, few, many, or a class where the clone is expanded.

v_call: TRBV19
j_call: TRBJ1-5
clone_size: once
d_call: .
cdr3_nt: TGTGCCAGTAGTATCCTGGAACTGGGGGCCAACAATCAGCCCCAGCATTTT
cdr3_aa: CASSILELGANNQPQHF

v_call: TRBV29-1
j_call: TRBJ2-7
clone_size: .
d_call: .
cdr3_nt: TGCAGCGTTTGGGACGGCTACGAGCAGTACTTC
cdr3_aa: CSVWDGYEQYF

v_call: TRBV6-5
j_call: TRBJ2-1
clone_size: .
d_call: TRBD1
cdr3_nt: TGTGCCAGCAGTTACTCAAGGGACAGGGGGGATTGGGAGCAGTTCTTC
cdr3_aa: CASSYSRDRGDWEQFF

v_call: TRBV7-2
j_call: TRBJ1-1
clone_size: .
d_call: .
cdr3_nt: TGTGCCAGCAGCTTTACCGGGAGGAACACTGAAGCTTTCTTT
cdr3_aa: CASSFTGRNTEAFF

v_call: TRBV7-3
j_call: TRBJ2-6
clone_size: .
d_call: .
cdr3_nt: TGTGCCAGCAGCTTAACACCCACTGGGGCCAACGTCCTGACTTTC
cdr3_aa: CASSLTPTGANVLTF

v_call: TRBV19
j_call: TRBJ1-4
clone_size: once
d_call: .
cdr3_nt: TGTGCCAGTAGATCCGGACCGGGCGGTGAAAAACTGTTTTTT
cdr3_aa: CASRSGPGGEKLFF

v_call: TRBV9
j_call: TRBJ1-2
clone_size: once
d_call: .
cdr3_nt: TGTGCCAGCAGCGTGGACAGTCGCCCTGGCTATGGCTACACCTTC
cdr3_aa: CASSVDSRPGYGYTF

v_call: TRBV7-2
j_call: TRBJ2-2
clone_size: .
d_call: .
cdr3_nt: TGTGCCAGCAGCTTAGATCTAGCAACCGGGGAGCTGTTTTTT
cdr3_aa: CASSLDLATGELFF

v_call: TRBV2
j_call: TRBJ2-3
clone_size: .
d_call: TRBD1
cdr3_nt: TGTGCCAGCAGGGGGGGCAGGGGGCCAGATACGCAGTATTTT
cdr3_aa: CASRGGRGPDTQYF

v_call: TRBV4-1
j_call: TRBJ2-5
clone_size: .
d_call: TRBD1
cdr3_nt: TGCGCCAGCAGCCACCGGGACAGGGAGACCCAGTACTTC
cdr3_aa: CASSHRDRETQYF

v_call: TRBV10-2
j_call: TRBJ2-7
clone_size: few
d_call: TRBD1
cdr3_nt: TGCGCCAGCAGTGGCAGGACAGGACCCTACGAGCAGTACTTC
cdr3_aa: CASSGRTGPYEQYF

v_call: TRBV5-4
j_call: TRBJ1-3
clone_size: .
d_call: .
cdr3_nt: TGTGCCAGCAGCTTGGACTTATTAGACACCATATATTTT
cdr3_aa: CASSLDLLDTIYF

v_call: TRBV28
j_call: TRBJ2-7
clone_size: few
d_call: .
cdr3_nt: TGTGCCAGCAGTAACGGCGGGACGGGCGAGCAGTACTTC
cdr3_aa: CASSNGGTGEQYF

v_call: TRBV10-2
j_call: TRBJ1-2
clone_size: .
d_call: .
cdr3_nt: TGCGCCAGCAGTGAGTCTCCGTTGAGGAGCGGTGGCTACACCTTC
cdr3_aa: CASSESPLRSGGYTF

v_call: TRBV6-5
j_call: TRBJ1-2
clone_size: few
d_call: TRBD1
cdr3_nt: TGTGCCAGCAAGGCAGGGGGATATGGCTACACCTTC
cdr3_aa: CASKAGGYGYTF

v_call: TRBV5-6
j_call: TRBJ2-4
clone_size: .
d_call: .
cdr3_nt: TGTGCCAGCAGCTTCTATCTGGGTCTAGCCAAAAACATTCAGTACTTC
cdr3_aa: CASSFYLGLAKNIQYF

v_call: TRBV6-1
j_call: TRBJ1-2
clone_size: .
d_call: .
cdr3_nt: TGTGCCAGCAGTGCCAGGGTTAAGTCGGGCGGCTACACCTTC
cdr3_aa: CASSARVKSGGYTF

v_call: TRBV7-9
j_call: TRBJ2-1
clone_size: .
d_call: TRBD2
cdr3_nt: TGTGCCAGCAGCCGGGAGGGGCCCTACAATGAGCAGTTCTTC
cdr3_aa: CASSREGPYNEQFF

v_call: TRBV30
j_call: TRBJ2-5
clone_size: .
d_call: .
cdr3_nt: TGTGCCTGGAGTGGGGGGTCAAGGGAGACCCAGTACTTC
cdr3_aa: CAWSGGSRETQYF

v_call: TRBV6-5
j_call: TRBJ2-7
clone_size: few
d_call: .
cdr3_nt: TGTGCCAGCACCAGGAACTACGAGCAGTACTTC
cdr3_aa: CASTRNYEQYF

v_call: TRBV10-1
j_call: TRBJ2-5
clone_size: .
d_call: .
cdr3_nt: TGCGCCAGCAGTGAAGGGGTACGAGAGACCCAGTACTTC
cdr3_aa: CASSEGVRETQYF

v_call: TRBV9
j_call: TRBJ2-3
clone_size: .
d_call: .
cdr3_nt: TGTGCCAGCAGCGTAGTGATCGGGAGTGGCACAGATACGCAGTATTTT
cdr3_aa: CASSVVIGSGTDTQYF

v_call: TRBV5-6
j_call: TRBJ1-5
clone_size: .
d_call: .
cdr3_nt: TGTGCCAGCAGCTTAGCGGGGGCCAGCAATCAGCCCCAGCATTTT
cdr3_aa: CASSLAGASNQPQHF

v_call: TRBV27
j_call: TRBJ2-4
clone_size: .
d_call: .
cdr3_nt: TGTGCCAGCCGAAAGGGGGGAACCGCCAAAAACATTCAGTACTTC
cdr3_aa: CASRKGGTAKNIQYF

v_call: TRBV5-1
j_call: TRBJ2-3
clone_size: .
d_call: TRBD2
cdr3_nt: TGCGCCAGCAGCTTGGTCCTAGCGGAGCTCACAGATACGCAGTATTTT
cdr3_aa: CASSLVLAELTDTQYF

v_call: TRBV9
j_call: TRBJ2-1
clone_size: once
d_call: .
cdr3_nt: TGTGCCAGCAGCCCCTTTGTAGCGAGTTACAATGAGCAGTTCTTC
cdr3_aa: CASSPFVASYNEQFF

v_call: TRBV9
j_call: TRBJ2-1
clone_size: .
d_call: .
cdr3_nt: TGTGCCAGCAGGTCCGGGACGGATCACAATGAGCAGTTCTTC
cdr3_aa: CASRSGTDHNEQFF

v_call: TRBV4-2
j_call: TRBJ2-7
clone_size: .
d_call: .
cdr3_nt: TGTGCCAGCAGCCAAGATATCCGGGACACCTACGAGCAGTACTTC
cdr3_aa: CASSQDIRDTYEQYF

v_call: TRBV2
j_call: TRBJ1-5
clone_size: .
d_call: .
cdr3_nt: TGTGCCAGCAGTGCCGAGGCCACCCTTTCCCAGCATTTT
cdr3_aa: CASSAEATLSQHF

v_call: TRBV11-2
j_call: TRBJ1-5
clone_size: .
d_call: TRBD1
cdr3_nt: TGTGCCAGCAGCGGTCTGGGGCAGGGGGATGGTCAGCCCCAGCATTTT
cdr3_aa: CASSGLGQGDGQPQHF

v_call: TRBV11-1
j_call: TRBJ2-1
clone_size: .
d_call: TRBD2
cdr3_nt: TGTGCCAGCAGCTTACAAGCGGGGCGAGCCTACAATGAGCAGTTCTTC
cdr3_aa: CASSLQAGRAYNEQFF

v_call: TRBV28
j_call: TRBJ1-5
clone_size: .
d_call: .
cdr3_nt: TGTGCCAGCCAGGCTGATAGCAATCAGCCCCAGCATTTT
cdr3_aa: CASQADSNQPQHF

v_call: TRBV7-9
j_call: TRBJ1-6
clone_size: .
d_call: .
cdr3_nt: TGTGCCAGCAGCTTAAAGGGGGGAATGTCACCCCTCCACTTT
cdr3_aa: CASSLKGGMSPLHF

v_call: TRBV4-3
j_call: TRBJ2-5
clone_size: once
d_call: .
cdr3_nt: TGCGCCAGCAGCCATAGGGCGGTGGGAGAGACCCAGTACTTC
cdr3_aa: CASSHRAVGETQYF

v_call: TRBV28
j_call: TRBJ1-2
clone_size: .
d_call: .
cdr3_nt: TGTGCCAGCACCTCCCTTATTGGGGAAAAGGATGGCTACACCTTC
cdr3_aa: CASTSLIGEKDGYTF

v_call: TRBV29-1
j_call: TRBJ2-7
clone_size: once
d_call: .
cdr3_nt: TGCAGCGTTGAGGGGATTGACTACGAGCAGTACTTC
cdr3_aa: CSVEGIDYEQYF

v_call: TRBV5-1
j_call: TRBJ1-1
clone_size: .
d_call: .
cdr3_nt: TGCGCCAGCAGCTTAGGCAGTGAAGCTTTCTTT
cdr3_aa: CASSLGSEAFF

v_call: TRBV10-3
j_call: TRBJ2-1
clone_size: .
d_call: TRBD2
cdr3_nt: TGTGCCATCAGGGGCGGGAGGGAATACAATGAGCAGTTCTTC
cdr3_aa: CAIRGGREYNEQFF

v_call: TRBV4-1
j_call: TRBJ2-2
clone_size: .
d_call: TRBD2
cdr3_nt: TGCGCCAGCAGCCCGAAGCTAGCGGGAGGGCCTCCCGGGGAGCTGTTTTTT
cdr3_aa: CASSPKLAGGPPGELFF

v_call: TRBV29-1
j_call: TRBJ1-2
clone_size: few
d_call: .
cdr3_nt: TGCAGCGTTGTACAGGGAGGGCGCGGCTACACCTTC
cdr3_aa: CSVVQGGRGYTF

v_call: TRBV28
j_call: TRBJ2-1
clone_size: .
d_call: .
cdr3_nt: TGTGCCAGCAGTTTGGGGGCCACCTACAATGAGCAGTTCTTC
cdr3_aa: CASSLGATYNEQFF

v_call: TRBV10-1
j_call: TRBJ2-4
clone_size: .
d_call: .
cdr3_nt: TGCGCCAGCAGTGAACGGAGACTAGCCAAAAACATTCAGTACTTC
cdr3_aa: CASSERRLAKNIQYF

v_call: TRBV27
j_call: TRBJ2-7
clone_size: .
d_call: .
cdr3_nt: TGTGCCAGCAGGCTCCTCAGGGGCGAGCAGTACTTC
cdr3_aa: CASRLLRGEQYF

v_call: TRBV5-1
j_call: TRBJ1-1
clone_size: .
d_call: .
cdr3_nt: TGCGCCAGCAGCGAGAGACGGTTGAACACTGAAGCTTTCTTT
cdr3_aa: CASSERRLNTEAFF

v_call: TRBV7-2
j_call: TRBJ2-3
clone_size: .
d_call: TRBD2
cdr3_nt: TGTGCCAGCAGCAGGGACTACACCACAGATACGCAGTATTTT
cdr3_aa: CASSRDYTTDTQYF

v_call: TRBV6-1
j_call: TRBJ1-2
clone_size: .
d_call: .
cdr3_nt: TGTGCCAGCAGTGAAGGGGCTCCGCCTATAAGGGGCACCTTC
cdr3_aa: CASSEGAPPIRGTF

v_call: TRBV28
j_call: TRBJ1-5
clone_size: .
d_call: TRBD1
cdr3_nt: TGTGCCAGCAGTCAATGGACAGGGGGCGCAAATCAGCCCCAGCATTTT
cdr3_aa: CASSQWTGGANQPQHF

v_call: TRBV28
j_call: TRBJ2-1
clone_size: .
d_call: TRBD2
cdr3_nt: TGTGCCAGCAGTTTATGGAGCGGGAGGGCCAATGAGCAGTTCTTC
cdr3_aa: CASSLWSGRANEQFF

v_call: TRBV5-6
j_call: TRBJ2-7
clone_size: .
d_call: .
cdr3_nt: .
cdr3_aa: CASSLFGSGQAPYEQYF

v_call: TRBV19
j_call: TRBJ1-1
clone_size: .
d_call: .
cdr3_nt: TGTGCCAGTATCGACGACAGGAGACTGGGTGAAGCTTTCTTT
cdr3_aa: CASIDDRRLGEAFF

v_call: TRBV9
j_call: TRBJ1-2
clone_size: .
d_call: .
cdr3_nt: TGTGCCAGCAGCGCAAGGGCTTATGGCTACACCTTC
cdr3_aa: CASSARAYGYTF